A selection of T cell receptor beta chains follows, all from one sample in a study of monozygotic twins with inflammatory bowel disease. TCRdb derives one entry per CDR3 protein from the 5' RACE reads, leaving out DNA. The sample's table shows approximately 160,000 distinct CDR3 sequences. The sample consisted of blood. All receptors derive from a human donor with ulcerative colitis or Crohn's disease, or a healthy co-twin of an affected twin (not recorded which). The CDR3 runs from the conserved cysteine through the conserved F or W.

v_gene	j_gene	CDR3aa
TRBV10-3	TRBJ2-7	CAISETSQTYEQYF
TRBV27	TRBJ1-2	CASSFGTGGVGGYTF
TRBV10-3	TRBJ2-2	CAMGTGGAGGELFF
TRBV20-1	TRBJ1-2	CSATLTGTGGGGYTF
TRBV11-2	TRBJ2-3	CASDDRVRTDTQYF
TRBV20-1	TRBJ2-1	CSANPTSERRFYNEQFF
TRBV5-1	TRBJ2-1	CASSLEIDYNEQFF
TRBV29-1	TRBJ2-5	CSVDKTANQETQYF
TRBV5-1	TRBJ2-3	CASSSFRQVGSTDTQYF
TRBV18	TRBJ2-7	CASSPGTDVYEQYF
TRBV6-5	TRBJ1-1	CASSYSAGLMNTEAFF
TRBV13	TRBJ2-1	CASMRRERNEQFF
TRBV20-1	TRBJ2-1	CSARDLRVGQYNEQFF
TRBV15	TRBJ2-7	CATSRLAGYEQYF
TRBV19	TRBJ1-2	CASSIGRSNYGYTF
TRBV10-3	TRBJ2-3	CATTTNKGTDTQYF
TRBV5-1	TRBJ1-2	CASSLGTHYGYTF
TRBV7-2	TRBJ1-2	CASSLEGGNGYTF
TRBV7-9	TRBJ1-2	CASSTGGPLGYTF
TRBV24-1	TRBJ2-1	CATSDPTRQGQFF
TRBV4-3	TRBJ2-3	CASSQLTSGRPIDTQYF
TRBV20-1	TRBJ2-5	CSAHRQGLRETQYF
TRBV30	TRBJ2-1	CAWSVHRERGQFF
TRBV29-1	TRBJ2-5	CSVSHGGWETQYF
TRBV7-9	TRBJ2-2	CASSLGNSGRFTGELFF
TRBV10-3	TRBJ1-2	CAISESQPMGGYTF
TRBV27	TRBJ2-3	CASSFGLAGVGTQYF
TRBV6-1	TRBJ1-5	CATADRGRNQPQHF
TRBV30	TRBJ1-1	CAWTPVGPSNTEAFF
TRBV5-1	TRBJ1-3	CASSLGTGGFGNTIYF
TRBV6-5	TRBJ2-1	CASSYKSDNEQFF
TRBV29-1	TRBJ2-3	CSGTGLAGIADTQYF
TRBV19	TRBJ2-1	CASSMSGGPHEQFF
TRBV27	TRBJ1-4	CASPPGQGAPSNEKLFF
TRBV3-1	TRBJ1-2	CASSQDLQKAYTF
TRBV28	TRBJ2-1	CASSLGIAGVGEQFF
TRBV10-3	TRBJ1-5	CAISESFAAPGQGNQPQHF